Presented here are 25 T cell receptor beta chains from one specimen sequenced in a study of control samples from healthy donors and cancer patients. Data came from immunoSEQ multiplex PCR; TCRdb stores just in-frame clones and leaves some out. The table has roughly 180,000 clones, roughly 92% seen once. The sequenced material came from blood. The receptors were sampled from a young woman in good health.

The CDR3 bases are TGTGCCAGCAGCACGAGACTAGCGGGAGGGCCAGCGGATACGCAGTATTTT. Its translation: CASSTRLAGGPADTQYF. V usage is TRBV7-9 and J usage is TRBJ2-3; 14 bases fit TRBD2. The germline gives CDR1 SEHNR, CDR2 FQNEAQ (reference sequence). CDR3 length equals 17 residues. The V segment lost 5 bases and the J segment 6 bases; nucleotides outside the gene matches: 10.

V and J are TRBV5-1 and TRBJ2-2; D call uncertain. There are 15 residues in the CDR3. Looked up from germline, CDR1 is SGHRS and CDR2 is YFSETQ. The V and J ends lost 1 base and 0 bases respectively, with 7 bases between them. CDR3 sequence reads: CASSLISSNTGELFF. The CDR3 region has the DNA TGCGCCAGCAGCTTGATAAGTTCGAACACCGGGGAGCTGTTTTTT.

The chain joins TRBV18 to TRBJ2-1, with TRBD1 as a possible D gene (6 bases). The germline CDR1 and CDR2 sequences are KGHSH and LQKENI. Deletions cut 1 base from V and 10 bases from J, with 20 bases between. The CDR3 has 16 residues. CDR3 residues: CASSPQPGHGGGEQFF. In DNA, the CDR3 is TGTGCCAGCTCACCACAACCGGGACACGGAGGCGGGGAGCAGTTCTTC.

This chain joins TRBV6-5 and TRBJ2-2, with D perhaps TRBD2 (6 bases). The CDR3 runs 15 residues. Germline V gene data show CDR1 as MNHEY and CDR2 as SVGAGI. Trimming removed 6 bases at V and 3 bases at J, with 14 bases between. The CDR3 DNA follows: TGTGCCAGCAGACCCGGGACTTTTTACACCGGGGAGCTGTTTTTT. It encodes CASRPGTFYTGELFF.

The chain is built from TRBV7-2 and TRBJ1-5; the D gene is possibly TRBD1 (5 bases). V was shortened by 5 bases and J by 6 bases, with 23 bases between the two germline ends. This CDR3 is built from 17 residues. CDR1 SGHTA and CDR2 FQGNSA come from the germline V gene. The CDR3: CASSLTGTAFYLQPQHF. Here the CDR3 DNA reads TGTGCCAGCAGCCTTACCGGGACGGCCTTTTACCTTCAGCCCCAGCATTTT.

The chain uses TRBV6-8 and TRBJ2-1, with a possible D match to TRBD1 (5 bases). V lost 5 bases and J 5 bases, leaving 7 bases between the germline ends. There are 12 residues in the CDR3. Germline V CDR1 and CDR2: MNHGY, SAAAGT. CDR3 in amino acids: CASSQGNNEQFF. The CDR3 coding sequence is TGTGCCAGCAGTCAGGGAAACAATGAGCAGTTCTTC.

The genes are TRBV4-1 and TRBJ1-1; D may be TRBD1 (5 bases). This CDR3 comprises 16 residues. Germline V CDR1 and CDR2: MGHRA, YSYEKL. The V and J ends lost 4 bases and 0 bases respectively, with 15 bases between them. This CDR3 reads CASSLSPGTLNTEAFF. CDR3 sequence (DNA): TGCGCCAGCAGCCTTTCCCCCGGGACGTTGAACACTGAAGCTTTCTTT.

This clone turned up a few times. CDR3 nucleotide sequence: TGTGCCAGCAGTTTATATACAGGGTGGAAAGATACGCAGTATTTT. This translates into CASSLYTGWKDTQYF. The chain uses TRBV28 and TRBJ2-3; D perhaps matches TRBD1 (6 bases). The CDR3 loop spans 15 amino acids. The germline gives CDR1 MDHEN, CDR2 SYDVKM. With 1 base removed from V and 5 bases from J, the gap between germline ends came to 13 bases.

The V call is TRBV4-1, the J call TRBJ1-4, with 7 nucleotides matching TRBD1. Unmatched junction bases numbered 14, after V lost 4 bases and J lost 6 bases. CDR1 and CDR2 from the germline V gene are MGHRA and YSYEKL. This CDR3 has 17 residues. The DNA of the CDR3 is TGCGCCAGCAGCCCACGGGAAGTGGGCCAGGGGGATGAAAAACTGTTTTTT. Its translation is CASSPREVGQGDEKLFF.

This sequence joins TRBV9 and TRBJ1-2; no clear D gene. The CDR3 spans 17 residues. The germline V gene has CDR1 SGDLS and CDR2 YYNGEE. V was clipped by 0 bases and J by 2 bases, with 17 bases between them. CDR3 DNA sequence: TGTGCCAGCAGCGTAGGTAGCGGCCCGTCTCGGAACTATGGCTACACCTTC. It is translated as CASSVGSGPSRNYGYTF. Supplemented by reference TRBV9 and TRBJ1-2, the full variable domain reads DSGVTQTPKHLITATGQRVTLRCSPRSGDLSVYWYQQSLDQGLQFLIQYYNGEERAKGNILERFSAQQFPDLHSELNLSSLELGDSALYFCASSVGSGPSRNYGYTFGSGTRLTVV.

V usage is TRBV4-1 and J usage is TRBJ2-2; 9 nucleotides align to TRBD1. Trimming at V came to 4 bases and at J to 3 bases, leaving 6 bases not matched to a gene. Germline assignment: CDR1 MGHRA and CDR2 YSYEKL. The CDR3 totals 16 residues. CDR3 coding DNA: TGCGCCAGCAGCCCGAGGGGACAGGGCCACACCGGGGAGCTGTTTTTT. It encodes CASSPRGQGHTGELFF.

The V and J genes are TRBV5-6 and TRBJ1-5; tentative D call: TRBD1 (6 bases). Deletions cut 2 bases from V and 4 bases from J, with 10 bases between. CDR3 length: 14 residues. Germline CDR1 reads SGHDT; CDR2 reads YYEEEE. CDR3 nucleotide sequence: TGTGCCAGCAGCTTAACAGGGCTTAATCAGCCCCAGCATTTT. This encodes CASSLTGLNQPQHF.

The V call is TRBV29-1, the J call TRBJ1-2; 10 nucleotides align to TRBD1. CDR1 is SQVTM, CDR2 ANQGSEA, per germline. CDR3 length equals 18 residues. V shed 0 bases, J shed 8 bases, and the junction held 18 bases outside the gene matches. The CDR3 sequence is CSVEEGGGQGSSFGGYTF. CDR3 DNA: TGCAGCGTTGAAGAAGGCGGGGGACAGGGGTCCTCATTTGGAGGCTACACCTTC. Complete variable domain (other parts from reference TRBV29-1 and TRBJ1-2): SAVISQKPSRDICQRGTSLTIQCQVDSQVTMMFWYRQQPGQSLTLIATANQGSEATYESGFVIDKFPISRPNLTFSTLTVSNMSPEDSSIYLCSVEEGGGQGSSFGGYTFGSGTRLTVV.

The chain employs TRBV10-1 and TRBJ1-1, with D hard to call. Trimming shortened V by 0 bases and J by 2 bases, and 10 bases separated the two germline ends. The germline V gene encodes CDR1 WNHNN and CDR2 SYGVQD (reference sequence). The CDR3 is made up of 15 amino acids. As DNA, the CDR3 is TGCGCCAGCAGTGAGTCGGGTCGGAGAAACACTGAAGCTTTCTTT. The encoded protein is CASSESGRRNTEAFF.

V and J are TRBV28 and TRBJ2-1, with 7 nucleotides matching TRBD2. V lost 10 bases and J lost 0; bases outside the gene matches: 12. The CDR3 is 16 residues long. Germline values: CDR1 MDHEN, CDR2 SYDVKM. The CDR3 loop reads CATANLRELSYNEQFF. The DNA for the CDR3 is TGTGCCACCGCCAACCTGCGGGAGCTCTCCTACAATGAGCAGTTCTTC.

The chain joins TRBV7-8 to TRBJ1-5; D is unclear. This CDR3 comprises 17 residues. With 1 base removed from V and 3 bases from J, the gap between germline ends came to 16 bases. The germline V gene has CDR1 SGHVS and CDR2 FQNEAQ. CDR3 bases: TGTGCCAGCAGCTTAGGGGCGGGGTATTATGACAATCAGCCCCAGCATTTT. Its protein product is CASSLGAGYYDNQPQHF. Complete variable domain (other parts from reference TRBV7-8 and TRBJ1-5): GAGVSQSPRYKVAKRGQDVALRCDPISGHVSLFWYQQALGQGPEFLTYFQNEAQLDKSGLPSDRFFAERPEGSVSTLKIQRTQQEDSAVYLCASSLGAGYYDNQPQHFGDGTRLSIL.

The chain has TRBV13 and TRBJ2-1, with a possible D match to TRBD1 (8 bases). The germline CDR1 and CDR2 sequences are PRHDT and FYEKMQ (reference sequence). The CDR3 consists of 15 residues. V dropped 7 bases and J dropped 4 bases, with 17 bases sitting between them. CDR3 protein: CASTNRGGAYNEQFF. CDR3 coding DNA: TGTGCCAGCACCAACAGGGGGGGGGCTTACAATGAGCAGTTCTTC.

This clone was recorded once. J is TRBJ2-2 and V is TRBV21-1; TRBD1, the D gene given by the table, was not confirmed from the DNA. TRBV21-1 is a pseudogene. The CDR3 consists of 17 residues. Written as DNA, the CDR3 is TGTGCCAGCAGCATGGGGGACACTTGGAAGAACACCGGGGAGCTGTTTTTT. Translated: CASSMGDTWKNTGELFF.

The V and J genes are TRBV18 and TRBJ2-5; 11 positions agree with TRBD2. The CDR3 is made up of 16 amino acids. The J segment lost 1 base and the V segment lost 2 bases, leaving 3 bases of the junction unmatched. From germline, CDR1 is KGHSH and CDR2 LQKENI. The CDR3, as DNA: TGTGCCAGCTCACCAGCCGGGACTAGCGGCCAAGAGACCCAGTACTTC. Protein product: CASSPAGTSGQETQYF.

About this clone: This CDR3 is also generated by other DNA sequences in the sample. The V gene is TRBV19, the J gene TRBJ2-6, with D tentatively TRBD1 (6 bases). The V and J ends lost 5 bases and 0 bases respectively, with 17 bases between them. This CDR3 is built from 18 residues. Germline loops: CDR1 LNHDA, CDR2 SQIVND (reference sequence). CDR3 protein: CASSVWDMTVSGANVLTF. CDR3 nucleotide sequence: TGTGCCAGTAGTGTATGGGACATGACAGTCTCTGGGGCCAACGTCCTGACTTTC.

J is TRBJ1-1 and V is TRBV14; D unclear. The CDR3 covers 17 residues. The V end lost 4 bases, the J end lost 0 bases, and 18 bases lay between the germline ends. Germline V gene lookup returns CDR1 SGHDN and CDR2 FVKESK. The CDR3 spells CASSPLFGRRMNTEAFF. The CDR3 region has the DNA TGTGCCAGCAGCCCGCTGTTCGGACGGCGGATGAACACTGAAGCTTTCTTT. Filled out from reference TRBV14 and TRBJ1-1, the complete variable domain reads EAGVTQFPSHSVIEKGQTVTLRCDPISGHDNLYWYRRVMGKEIKFLLHFVKESKQDESGMPNNRFLAERTGGTYSTLKVQPAELEDSGVYFCASSPLFGRRMNTEAFFGQGTRLTVV.

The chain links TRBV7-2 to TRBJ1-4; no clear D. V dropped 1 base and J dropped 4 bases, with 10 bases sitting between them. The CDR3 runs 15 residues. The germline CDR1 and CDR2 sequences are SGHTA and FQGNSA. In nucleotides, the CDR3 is TGTGCCAGCAGCTTAGACGCGGTCCTTAATGAAAAACTGTTTTTT. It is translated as CASSLDAVLNEKLFF.

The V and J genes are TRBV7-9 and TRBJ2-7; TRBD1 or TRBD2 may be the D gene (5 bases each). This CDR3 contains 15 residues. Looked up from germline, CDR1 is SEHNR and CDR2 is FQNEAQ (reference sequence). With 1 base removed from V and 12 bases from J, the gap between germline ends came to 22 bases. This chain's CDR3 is CASSLDGTVELSLYF. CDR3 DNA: TGTGCCAGCAGCTTAGACGGGACGGTAGAGCTCAGTTTGTACTTC.

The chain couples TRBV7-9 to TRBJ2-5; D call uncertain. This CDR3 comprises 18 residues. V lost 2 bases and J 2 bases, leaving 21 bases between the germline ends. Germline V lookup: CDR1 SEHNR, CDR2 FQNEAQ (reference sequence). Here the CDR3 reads CASSLFGRSVHHQETQYF. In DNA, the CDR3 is TGTGCCAGCAGCTTATTTGGTCGGTCCGTACATCATCAAGAGACCCAGTACTTC. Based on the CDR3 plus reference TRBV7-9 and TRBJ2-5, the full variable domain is DTGVSQNPRHKITKRGQNVTFRCDPISEHNRLYWYRQTLGQGPEFLTYFQNEAQLEKSRLLSDRFSAERPKGSFSTLEIQRTEQGDSAMYLCASSLFGRSVHHQETQYFGPGTRLLVL.

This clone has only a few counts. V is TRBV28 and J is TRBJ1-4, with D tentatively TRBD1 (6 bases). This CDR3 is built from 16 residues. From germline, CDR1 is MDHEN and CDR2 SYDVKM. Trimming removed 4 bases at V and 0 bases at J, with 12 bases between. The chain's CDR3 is CASSSVYRATNEKLFF. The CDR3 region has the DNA TGTGCCAGCAGTTCCGTATACAGGGCAACTAATGAAAAACTGTTTTTT. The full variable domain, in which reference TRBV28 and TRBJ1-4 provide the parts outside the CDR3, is DVKVTQSSRYLVKRTGEKVFLECVQDMDHENMFWYRQDPGLGLRLIYFSYDVKMKEKGDIPEGYSVSREKKERFSLILESASTNQTSMYLCASSSVYRATNEKLFFGSGTQLSVL.